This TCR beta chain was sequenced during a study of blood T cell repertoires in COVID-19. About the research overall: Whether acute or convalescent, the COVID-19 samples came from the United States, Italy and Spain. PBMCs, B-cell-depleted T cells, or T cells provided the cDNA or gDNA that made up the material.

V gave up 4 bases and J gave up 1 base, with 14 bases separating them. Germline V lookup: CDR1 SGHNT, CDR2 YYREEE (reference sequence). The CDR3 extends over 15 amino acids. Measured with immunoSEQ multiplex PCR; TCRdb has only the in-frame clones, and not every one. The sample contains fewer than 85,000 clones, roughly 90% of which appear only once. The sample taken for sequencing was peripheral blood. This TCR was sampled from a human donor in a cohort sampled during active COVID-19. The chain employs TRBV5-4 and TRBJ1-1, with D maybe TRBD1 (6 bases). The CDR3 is CASSLDRYSNTEAFF. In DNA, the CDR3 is TGTGCCAGCAGCCTCGACAGGTATTCGAACACTGAAGCTTTCTTT. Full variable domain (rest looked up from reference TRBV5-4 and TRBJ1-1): ETGVTQSPTHLIKTRGQQVTLRCSSQSGHNTVSWYQQALGQGPQFIFQYYREEENGRGNFPPRFSGLQFPNYSSELNVNALELDDSALYLCASSLDRYSNTEAFFGQGTRLTVV.